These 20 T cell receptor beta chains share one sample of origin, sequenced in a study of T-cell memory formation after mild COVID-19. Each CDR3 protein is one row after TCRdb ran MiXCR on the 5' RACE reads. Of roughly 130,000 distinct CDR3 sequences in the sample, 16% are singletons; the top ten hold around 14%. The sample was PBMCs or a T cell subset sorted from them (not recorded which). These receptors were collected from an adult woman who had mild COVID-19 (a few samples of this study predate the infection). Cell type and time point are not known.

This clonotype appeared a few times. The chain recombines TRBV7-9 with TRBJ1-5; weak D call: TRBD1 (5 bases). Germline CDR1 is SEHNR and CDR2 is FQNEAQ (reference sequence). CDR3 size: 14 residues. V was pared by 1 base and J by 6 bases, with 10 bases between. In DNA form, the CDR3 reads TGTGCCAGCAGCTTAGGGCAGGGTGTTCAGCCCCAGCATTTT. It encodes CASSLGQGVQPQHF.

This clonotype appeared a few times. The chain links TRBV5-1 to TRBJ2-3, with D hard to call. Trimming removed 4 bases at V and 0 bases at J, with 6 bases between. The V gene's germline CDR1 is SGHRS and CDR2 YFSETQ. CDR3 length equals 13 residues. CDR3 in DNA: TGCGCCAGCAGCACCCCGAGCACAGATACGCAGTATTTT. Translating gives CASSTPSTDTQYF.

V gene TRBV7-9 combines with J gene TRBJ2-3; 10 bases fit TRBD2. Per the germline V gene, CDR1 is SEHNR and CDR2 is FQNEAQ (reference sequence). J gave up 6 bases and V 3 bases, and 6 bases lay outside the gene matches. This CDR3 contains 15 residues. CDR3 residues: CASSFPSGGGDTQYF. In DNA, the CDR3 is TGTGCCAGCAGCTTCCCCAGCGGGGGGGGCGATACGCAGTATTTT.

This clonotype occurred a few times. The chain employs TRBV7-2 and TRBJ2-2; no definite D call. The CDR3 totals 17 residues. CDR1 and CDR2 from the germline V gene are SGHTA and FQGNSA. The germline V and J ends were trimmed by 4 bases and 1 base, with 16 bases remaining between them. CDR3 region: CASSSHPTVLNTGELFF. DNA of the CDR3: TGTGCCAGCAGCTCCCACCCTACGGTCCTGAACACCGGGGAGCTGTTTTTT.

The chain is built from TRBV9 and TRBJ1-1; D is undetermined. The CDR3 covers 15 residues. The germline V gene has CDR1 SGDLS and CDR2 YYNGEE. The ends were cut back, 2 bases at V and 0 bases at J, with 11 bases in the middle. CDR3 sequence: CASSVTGGVNTEAFF. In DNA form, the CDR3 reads TGTGCCAGCAGCGTTACCGGCGGGGTGAACACTGAAGCTTTCTTT.

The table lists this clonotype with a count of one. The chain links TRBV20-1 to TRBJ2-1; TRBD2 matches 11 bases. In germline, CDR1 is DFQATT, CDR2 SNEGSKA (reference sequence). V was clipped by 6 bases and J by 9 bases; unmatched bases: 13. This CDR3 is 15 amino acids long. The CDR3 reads CSAIRTSGYRGEQFF. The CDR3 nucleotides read TGCAGTGCGATCCGGACTAGCGGGTACCGAGGTGAGCAGTTCTTC.

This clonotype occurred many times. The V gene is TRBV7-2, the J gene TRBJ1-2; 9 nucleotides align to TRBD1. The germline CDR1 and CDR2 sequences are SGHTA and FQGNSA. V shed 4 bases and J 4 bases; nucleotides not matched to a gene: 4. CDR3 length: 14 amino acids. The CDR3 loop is CASSSDRGPYGYTF. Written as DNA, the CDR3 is TGTGCCAGCAGCTCGGACAGGGGACCCTATGGCTACACCTTC.

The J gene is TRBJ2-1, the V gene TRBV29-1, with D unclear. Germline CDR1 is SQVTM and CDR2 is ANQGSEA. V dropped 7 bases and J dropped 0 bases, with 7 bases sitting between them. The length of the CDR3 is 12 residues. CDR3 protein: CSGSLSYNEQFF. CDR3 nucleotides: TGCAGCGGCTCCCTCTCCTACAATGAGCAGTTCTTC.

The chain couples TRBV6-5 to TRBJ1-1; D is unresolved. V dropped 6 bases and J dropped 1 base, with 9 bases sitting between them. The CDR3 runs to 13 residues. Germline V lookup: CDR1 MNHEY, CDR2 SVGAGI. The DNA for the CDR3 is TGTGCCAGCAGGTACGCCGGGAACACTGAAGCTTTCTTT. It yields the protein CASRYAGNTEAFF.

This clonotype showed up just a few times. CDR3 loop: CSASSGLAGNTIYF. The CDR3, as DNA: TGCAGTGCTTCCTCAGGGTTAGCTGGAAACACCATATATTTT. The chain has TRBV20-1 and TRBJ1-3; possibly TRBD1 for D (5 bases). The V gene's germline CDR1 is DFQATT and CDR2 SNEGSKA (reference sequence). With 5 bases removed from V and 2 bases from J, the gap between germline ends came to 13 bases. This CDR3 is 14 amino acids long.

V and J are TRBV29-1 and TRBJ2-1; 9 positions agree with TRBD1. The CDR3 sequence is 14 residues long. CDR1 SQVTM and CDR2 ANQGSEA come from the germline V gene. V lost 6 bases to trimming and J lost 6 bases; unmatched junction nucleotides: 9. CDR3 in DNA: TGCAGCGTCCTACCGGGACAGGGTCCCAATGAGCAGTTCTTC. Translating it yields CSVLPGQGPNEQFF.

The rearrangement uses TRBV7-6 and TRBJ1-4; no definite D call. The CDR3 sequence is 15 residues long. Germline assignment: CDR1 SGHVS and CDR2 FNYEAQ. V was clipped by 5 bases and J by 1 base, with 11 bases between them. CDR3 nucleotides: TGTGCCAGCAGCCATCGGTTAGGAACTAATGAAAAACTGTTTTTT. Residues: CASSHRLGTNEKLFF. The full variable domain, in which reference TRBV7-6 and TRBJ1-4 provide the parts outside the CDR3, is GAGVSQSPRYKVTKRGQDVALRCDPISGHVSLYWYRQALGQGPEFLTYFNYEAQQDKSGLPNDRFSAERPEGSISTLTIQRTEQRDSAMYRCASSHRLGTNEKLFFGSGTQLSVL.

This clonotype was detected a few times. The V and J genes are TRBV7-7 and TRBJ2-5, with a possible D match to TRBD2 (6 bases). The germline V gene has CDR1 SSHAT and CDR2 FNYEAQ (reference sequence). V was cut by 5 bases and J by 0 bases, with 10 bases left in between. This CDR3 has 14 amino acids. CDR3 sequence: CASSRWGDQETQYF. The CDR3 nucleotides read TGTGCCAGCAGCAGGTGGGGGGACCAAGAGACCCAGTACTTC.

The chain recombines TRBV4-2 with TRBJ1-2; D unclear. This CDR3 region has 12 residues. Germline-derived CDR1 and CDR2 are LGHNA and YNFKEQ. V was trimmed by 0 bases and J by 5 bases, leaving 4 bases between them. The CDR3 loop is CASSQDRYGYTF. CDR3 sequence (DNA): TGTGCCAGCAGCCAAGATCGGTATGGCTACACCTTC.

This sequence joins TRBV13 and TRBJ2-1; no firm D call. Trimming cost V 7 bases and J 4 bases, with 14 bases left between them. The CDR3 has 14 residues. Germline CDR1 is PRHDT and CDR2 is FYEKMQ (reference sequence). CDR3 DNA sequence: TGTGCCAGCACGAGCACCGGGTCATACAATGAGCAGTTCTTC. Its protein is CASTSTGSYNEQFF.

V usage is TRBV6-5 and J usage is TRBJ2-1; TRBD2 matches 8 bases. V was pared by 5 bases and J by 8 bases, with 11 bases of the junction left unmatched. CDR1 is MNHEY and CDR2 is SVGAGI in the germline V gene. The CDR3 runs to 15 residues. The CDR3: CASSPRGDPFDEQFF. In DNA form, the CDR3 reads TGTGCCAGCAGTCCGCGGGGGGACCCTTTTGATGAGCAGTTCTTC.

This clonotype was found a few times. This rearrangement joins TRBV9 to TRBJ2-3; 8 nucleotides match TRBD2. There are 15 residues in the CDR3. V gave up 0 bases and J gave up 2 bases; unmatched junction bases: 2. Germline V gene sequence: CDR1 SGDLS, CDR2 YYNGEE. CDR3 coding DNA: TGTGCCAGCAGCGTAGGAGCGGGGGACACAGATACGCAGTATTTT. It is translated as CASSVGAGDTDTQYF. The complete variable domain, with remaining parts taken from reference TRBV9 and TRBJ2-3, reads DSGVTQTPKHLITATGQRVTLRCSPRSGDLSVYWYQQSLDQGLQFLIQYYNGEERAKGNILERFSAQQFPDLHSELNLSSLELGDSALYFCASSVGAGDTDTQYFGPGTRLTVL.

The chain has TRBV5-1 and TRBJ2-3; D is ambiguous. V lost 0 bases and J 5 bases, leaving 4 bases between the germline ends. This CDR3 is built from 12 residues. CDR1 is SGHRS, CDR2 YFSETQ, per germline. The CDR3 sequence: CASSLDGDTQYF. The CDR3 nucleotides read TGCGCCAGCAGCTTGGATGGAGATACGCAGTATTTT.

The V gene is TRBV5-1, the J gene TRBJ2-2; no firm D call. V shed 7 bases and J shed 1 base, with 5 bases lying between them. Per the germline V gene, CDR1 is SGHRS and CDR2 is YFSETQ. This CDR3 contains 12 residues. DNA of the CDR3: TGCGCCAGCGAGATGAACACCGGGGAGCTGTTTTTT. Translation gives CASEMNTGELFF.

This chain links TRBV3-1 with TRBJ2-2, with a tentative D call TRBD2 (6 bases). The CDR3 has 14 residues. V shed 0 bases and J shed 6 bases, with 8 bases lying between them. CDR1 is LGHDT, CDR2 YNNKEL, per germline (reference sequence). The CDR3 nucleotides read TGTGCCAGCAGCCAAGACGGGAGCGCCGGGGAGCTGTTTTTT. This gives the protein CASSQDGSAGELFF.